Listed below are T cell receptor beta chains from one sample, sequenced in a study of blood T cell repertoires in COVID-19. Some clones are missing from TCRdb's copy, which holds only in-frame ones; the method was immunoSEQ multiplex PCR. The sample yields 200,000 to 250,000 clones, 85% to 90% seen once. The sequenced sample was peripheral blood. The receptor set was obtained from a woman aged 45-60 years with acute or convalescent COVID-19. Each CDR3 is given with its conserved first and last residue. Fields, in order: J gene, D gene, clone size, V gene, CDR3 protein, CDR3 DNA. A D gene is named only where the DNA matches it firmly. Size values are once, few and many counts, or a class for expanded clones, and some rows have none.

TRBJ2-3,-,-,TRBV5-1,CASTSNRGGTSTDTQYF,TGCGCCAGCACCTCAAATCGAGGGGGTACTAGCACAGATACGCAGTATTTT
TRBJ1-3,-,-,TRBV27,CASSAGESGNTIYF,TGTGCCAGCAGTGCGGGCGAATCTGGAAACACCATATATTTT
TRBJ2-3,TRBD1,-,TRBV30,CAWGDRSTDTQYF,TGTGCCTGGGGGGACAGATCCACAGATACGCAGTATTTT
TRBJ1-5,-,-,TRBV5-8,CASSLGVQPQHF,TGTGCCAGCAGCTTAGGGGTACAGCCCCAGCATTTT
TRBJ1-4,TRBD1,-,TRBV5-1,CASSFSGTGYEKLFF,TGCGCCAGCAGCTTCTCCGGGACAGGGTACGAAAAACTGTTTTTT
TRBJ2-1,TRBD2,-,TRBV27,CASSPQGLAGELNEQFF,TGTGCCAGCAGTCCTCAGGGACTAGCGGGAGAGCTCAATGAGCAGTTCTTC
TRBJ2-3,-,once,TRBV2,CASTERISTDTQYF,TGTGCCAGCACTGAGCGGATTAGCACAGATACGCAGTATTTT
TRBJ2-1,-,-,TRBV6-4,CASSEMGQVSNEQFF,TGTGCCAGCAGTGAAATGGGGCAGGTCAGCAATGAGCAGTTCTTC
TRBJ2-3,TRBD2,-,TRBV9,CASSVGTSGGTDTQYF,TGTGCCAGCAGCGTAGGGACTAGCGGGGGCACAGATACGCAGTATTTT
TRBJ2-5,-,-,TRBV5-4,CASSPRGLPETQYF,TGTGCCAGCAGCCCTAGGGGTTTGCCAGAGACCCAGTACTTC
TRBJ1-4,-,-,TRBV19,CATKTQGATNEKLFF,TGTGCCACTAAAACACAGGGTGCAACTAATGAAAAACTGTTTTTT
TRBJ1-1,TRBD1,-,TRBV7-2,CASSYDRGTEAFF,TGTGCCAGCAGCTATGACAGGGGTACTGAAGCTTTCTTT
TRBJ2-1,TRBD2,-,TRBV30,CAWNSGGPYNEQFF,TGTGCCTGGAATAGCGGGGGGCCATACAATGAGCAGTTCTTC
TRBJ1-4,TRBD1,-,TRBV27,CASSSLDRVKSTNEKLFF,TGTGCCAGCAGTTCCCTAGACAGGGTAAAGTCAACTAATGAAAAACTGTTTTTT
TRBJ1-2,-,-,TRBV6-5,CASRRTVANYGYTF,TGTGCCAGCAGGCGGACAGTAGCTAACTATGGCTACACCTTC
TRBJ1-2,TRBD1,-,TRBV18,CASSPPPGTGNYGYTF,TGTGCCAGCTCACCACCTCCGGGGACAGGGAACTATGGCTACACCTTC
TRBJ2-5,TRBD2,-,TRBV29-1,CSVEEGTSGRAVSQETQYF,TGCAGCGTTGAAGAGGGGACTAGCGGGAGGGCCGTGTCTCAAGAGACCCAGTACTTC